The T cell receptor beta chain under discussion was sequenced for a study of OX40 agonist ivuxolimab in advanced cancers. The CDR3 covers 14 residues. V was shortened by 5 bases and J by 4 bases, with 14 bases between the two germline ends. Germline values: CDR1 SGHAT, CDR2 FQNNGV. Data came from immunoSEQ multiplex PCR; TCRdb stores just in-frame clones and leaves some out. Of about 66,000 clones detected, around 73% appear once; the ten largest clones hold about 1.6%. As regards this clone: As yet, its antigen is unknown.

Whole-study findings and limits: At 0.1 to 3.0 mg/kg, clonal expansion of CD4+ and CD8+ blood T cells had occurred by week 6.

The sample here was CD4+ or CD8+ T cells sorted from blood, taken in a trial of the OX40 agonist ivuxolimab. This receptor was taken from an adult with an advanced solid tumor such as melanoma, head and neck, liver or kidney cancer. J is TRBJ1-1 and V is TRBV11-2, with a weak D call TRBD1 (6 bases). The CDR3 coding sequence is TGTGCCAGCAGCAGACAGGTACAGGGCACTGAAGCTTTCTTT. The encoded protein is CASSRQVQGTEAFF. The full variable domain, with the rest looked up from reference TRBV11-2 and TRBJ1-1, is EAGVAQSPRYKIIEKRQSVAFWCNPISGHATLYWYQQILGQGPKLLIQFQNNGVVDDSQLPKDRFSAERLKGVDSTLKIQPAKLEDSAVYLCASSRQVQGTEAFFGQGTRLTVV.